By frequency in the sample, the clone carrying this TCR beta chain is medium-sized. Its target is not known. This specimen belongs to a study of tumor-infiltrating lymphocytes in primary liver carcinoma. Study in general: Stage T1-T3 N0M0 tumors measured about 4.2 to 11 cm at most. Points from the study as a whole: The overlap of tumor-adjacent and tumor-blood pairs was smaller than that of tumor region pairs. Tumors carried a top-250-clone fraction significantly exceeding that of blood (p = 0.039). It was observed that only about 7-24% of the top clones appeared in every one of the five tumor regions.

CDR1 and CDR2 from the germline V gene are SGHAT and FQNNGV. This CDR3 is 11 amino acids long. The germline V and J ends were trimmed by 4 bases and 5 bases, with 4 bases remaining between them. Investigators took RNA and DNA out together from about 19-30 mg of unsorted bulk tissue. Starting from around 0.45 ug of total RNA, TCR beta cDNA was produced with a primer in the constant region. Three-round nested multiplex PCR performed with slightly modified ARM-PCR produced the TCR beta libraries. Amplification in the first two PCR rounds was performed using TRBV1-TRBV30 forward primers and a C-beta reverse primer for approximately 10 cycles each. TCRdb re-derived calls from the multiplex PCR reads in MiXCR, one entry per CDR3 protein. The data hold 95,000 to 100,000 distinct CDR3 sequences, with about 70% observed a single time.

The TCR originated in a woman aged 60-75 years with primary liver carcinoma and hepatitis B virus infection. The sequenced sample consisted of liver tumor tissue from sampling region 2. Subset described: tumor region T2, inferior pole. This chain joins TRBV11-2 and TRBJ2-3; D call uncertain. CDR3 region: CASSSLDTQYF. The CDR3 nucleotides are TGTGCCAGCAGCTCATTAGATACGCAGTATTTT.